A single sample is the source of the 18 T cell receptor beta chains below, sequenced in a study of naive and memory T cell subsets. Two oligonucleotides, mixed equimolar, formed the beta constant-region primer covering TRBC1 and TRBC2. Four rounds of PCR amplified the ligated cDNA using nested alpha and beta constant-region primers plus SP2. TCRdb ran MiXCR on the UMI-ligation and nested PCR reads and lists one entry per CDR3 protein. This sample has roughly 92,000 distinct CDR3 sequences, with roughly 12% found just once. Study results and limitations: A few larger clonotypes appeared in naive repertoires, especially CD8, possibly memory cells re-expressing CD45RA.

These receptors lack a known antigen. Sequencing input: naive CD4+ T cells from blood. The origin of the receptors is a human donor in good health.

V and J are TRBV4-3 and TRBJ1-3, with unresolved D. Trimming pared 0 bases from V and 0 bases from J, leaving 9 bases between. Germline values: CDR1 LGHNA, CDR2 YSLEER. The CDR3 totals 16 residues. The CDR3 loop is CASSQDYRYSGNTIYF. DNA of the CDR3: TGCGCCAGCAGCCAAGATTACAGATACTCTGGAAACACCATATATTTT.

This clonotype appeared a few times. This chain connects TRBV6-6 to TRBJ1-4; possible D gene TRBD1, 6 bases. Germline V gene lookup returns CDR1 MNHNY and CDR2 SVGAGI (reference sequence). This CDR3 contains 15 residues. V dropped 5 bases and J dropped 6 bases, with 16 bases sitting between them. The CDR3 DNA is TGTGCCAGCAGTAACCGGGGGGGGGGCGATGAAAAACTGTTTTTT. Protein: CASSNRGGGDEKLFF.

The chain joins TRBV27 to TRBJ2-5, with TRBD2 matching 11 bases. The CDR3 contains 22 residues. Germline CDR1 reads MNHEY; CDR2 reads SMNVEV (reference sequence). The ends lost 7 bases at V and 5 bases at J; junction bases unmatched: 30. As DNA, the CDR3 is TGTGCCAGCATCCGAAGGCCCATTGCTAGCGGGAGGCGCCCGGGGGCATGGGAGACCCAGTACTTC. Translated, it gives CASIRRPIASGRRPGAWETQYF.

This clonotype came up a few times. The rearrangement uses TRBV29-1 and TRBJ1-1; 8 bases align to TRBD1. The CDR3 is 12 residues long. Germline V CDR1 and CDR2: SQVTM, ANQGSEA. V was pared by 4 bases and J by 5 bases, with 3 bases of the junction left unmatched. The CDR3 is CSVAGGRTEAFF. CDR3 nucleotides: TGCAGCGTTGCAGGGGGCCGGACTGAAGCTTTCTTT.

This clonotype was detected a few times. The genes are TRBV6-2 or TRBV6-3 and TRBJ1-1, with a possible D match to TRBD1 (5 bases). Trimming removed 6 bases at V and 0 bases at J, with 8 bases between. The CDR3 has 13 amino acids. Germline V gene data show CDR1 as MNHEY and CDR2 as SVGEGT. The CDR3, as DNA: TGTGCCAGCAGAAGGGGCATGAACACTGAAGCTTTCTTT. Protein: CASRRGMNTEAFF.

The sample holds many counts of this clonotype. The V call is TRBV11-3, the J call TRBJ2-7, with D possibly TRBD2 on 6 matching bases. The V gene lost 5 bases and the J gene lost 6 bases, with 17 bases spanning the gap. This CDR3 has 14 amino acids. The germline gives CDR1 SGHNT, CDR2 YENEEA. CDR3 nucleotides: TGTGCCAGCAGCATAACGGGGGAAATGAGCGAGCAGTACTTC. It specifies CASSITGEMSEQYF.

This clonotype was detected many times. The V gene is TRBV7-4, the J gene TRBJ2-7; D is unclear. V lost 5 bases and J lost 6, with 5 bases in between. CDR3 length equals 10 residues. Germline CDR1 and CDR2: SGHVT and SQSDAQ. The CDR3 sequence is CASSPPEQYF. CDR3 in DNA: TGTGCCAGCAGCCCCCCCGAGCAGTACTTC.

This clonotype was seen many times. The rearrangement joins TRBV5-8 to TRBJ2-7; a possible D gene is TRBD1 (5 bases). The germline V gene has CDR1 SGHTS and CDR2 YDEGEE. The CDR3 length is 15 residues. Trimming pared 0 bases from V and 4 bases from J, leaving 14 bases between. Written as DNA, the CDR3 is TGTGCCAGCAGCTTGGTGGGCAGGGAAATATACGAGCAGTACTTC. This gives the protein CASSLVGREIYEQYF.

This clonotype appeared a few times. The chain employs TRBV12-3 or TRBV12-4 and TRBJ2-1; 10 bases align to TRBD1. Losses at the gene ends were 5 bases for V and 7 bases for J; bases not matched to a gene: 11. CDR3 length: 16 residues. The CDR3 is CASSPRGQGIGNEQFF. In nucleotides, the CDR3 is TGTGCCAGCAGTCCCCGGGGACAGGGGATAGGGAATGAGCAGTTCTTC.

This clonotype was seen a few times. The rearrangement uses TRBV27 and TRBJ2-3, with 12 bases fitting TRBD1. Trimming took 3 bases from V and 2 from J; bases not matched to a gene: 6. The CDR3 has 17 residues. Germline V gene lookup returns CDR1 MNHEY and CDR2 SMNVEV (reference sequence). DNA for the CDR3: TGTGCCAGCAGTTTGGCCGGGACAGGGGGCCCCACAGATACGCAGTATTTT. Translation gives CASSLAGTGGPTDTQYF.

This clonotype was observed a few times. J is TRBJ1-1 and V is TRBV20-1; 10 bases line up with TRBD1. The CDR3 loop spans 14 amino acids. CDR1 is DFQATT and CDR2 is SNEGSKA in the germline V gene (reference sequence). Unmatched junction bases numbered 8, after V lost 5 bases and J lost 5 bases. Here the CDR3 DNA reads TGCAGTGCTGTCCGGGACAGGGGCTTTACTGAAGCTTTCTTT. Translated: CSAVRDRGFTEAFF.

This chain connects TRBV18 to TRBJ1-2; the match to TRBD1 covers 10 bases. The CDR3 has 16 amino acids. Unmatched junction bases numbered 9, after V lost 4 bases and J lost 4 bases. Germline lookup yields CDR1 KGHSH and CDR2 LQKENI. The CDR3 protein is CASSLQTGGDSYGYTF. The CDR3 region has the DNA TGTGCCAGCTCACTCCAGACAGGGGGCGATTCCTATGGCTACACCTTC.

There are a few counts of this clonotype. The chain links TRBV20-1 to TRBJ1-5; TRBD1 might be the D (5 bases). Trimming removed 3 bases from V and 5 bases from J, with 14 bases in between. Germline CDR1 DFQATT, CDR2 SNEGSKA (reference sequence). The CDR3 covers 14 residues. The CDR3 DNA is TGCAGTGCTAGTGCTTCGACAGCTTATCAGCCCCAGCATTTT. Protein product: CSASASTAYQPQHF.

This clonotype has at least ten counts. The rearrangement joins TRBV24-1 to TRBJ2-6; D unresolved. Deletions cut 2 bases from V and 1 base from J, with 11 bases between. CDR1 and CDR2 (germline): KGHDR, SFDVKD. This CDR3 is 17 amino acids long. Written as DNA, the CDR3 is TGTGCCACCAGTGATTCCGCGGCCCTATCTGGGGCCAACGTCCTGACTTTC. It is translated as CATSDSAALSGANVLTF.

In this sample, this clonotype turned up a few times. The rearrangement uses TRBV6-2 or TRBV6-3 and TRBJ2-7; TRBD1 agrees at 11 bases. The CDR3 is 15 residues long. The ends lost 2 bases at V and 2 bases at J; junction bases unmatched: 2. Germline V lookup: CDR1 MNHEY, CDR2 SVGEGT. In DNA form, the CDR3 reads TGTGCCAGCAGTTACCCGGGACAGGGGGCCTACGAGCAGTACTTC. It translates to CASSYPGQGAYEQYF.

This clonotype has at least ten counts. CDR3 sequence (DNA): TGTGCCAGCAGTTTCCGACAGGGCAACTCCTACGAGCAGTACTTC. Amino acid sequence: CASSFRQGNSYEQYF. V usage is TRBV27 and J usage is TRBJ2-7; 7 nucleotides align to TRBD1. The length of the CDR3 is 15 residues. J lost 0 bases, V lost 3 bases, and 5 bases had no gene match. CDR1 and CDR2 from the germline V gene are MNHEY and SMNVEV (reference sequence).

J is TRBJ2-2 and V is TRBV25-1, with 8 bases matching TRBD1. The CDR3 is 17 residues long. The V and J ends lost 3 bases and 1 base, in that order; junction bases with no gene match: 7. Germline V gene sequence: CDR1 MGHDK, CDR2 SYGVNS. DNA for the CDR3: TGTGCCAGCAGTGAGAGGCGACAGGGGAGGAACACCGGGGAGCTGTTTTTT. It encodes CASSERRQGRNTGELFF.

In this sample, this clonotype turned up a few times. The chain recombines TRBV27 with TRBJ1-2; D may be TRBD1 (6 bases). Germline-derived CDR1 and CDR2 are MNHEY and SMNVEV (reference sequence). Trimming took 5 bases from V and 7 from J, leaving 14 bases between them. CDR3 length: 13 amino acids. This chain's CDR3 is CASSTGTSSGYTF. CDR3 DNA sequence: TGTGCCAGCAGTACCGGGACATCGAGTGGCTACACCTTC.